Each of the 29 T cell receptor beta chains below was sequenced from the same sample in a study of immune evolution from preneoplasia to lung adenocarcinoma. The table came from immunoSEQ multiplex PCR; TCRdb's copy has only in-frame clones and leaves some out. The sample shows 9,000 to 13,000 clones, roughly 89% of them seen only once. The sample taken for sequencing was FFPE invasive lung adenocarcinoma tissue. These receptors were taken from a person between 65 and 79 years old with invasive lung adenocarcinoma.

The gene calls are TRBV10-3 and TRBJ2-7; unclear D gene. V was cut by 5 bases and J by 4 bases, with 12 bases left in between. From germline, CDR1 is ENHRY and CDR2 SYGVKD. This CDR3 contains 13 residues. The CDR3 here is CAISIDLVYEQYF. The CDR3 DNA reads as TGTGCCATCAGTATAGACCTAGTTTACGAGCAGTACTTC.

The chain employs TRBV5-1 and TRBJ1-2; 8 nucleotides line up with TRBD1. The ends lost 4 bases at V and 6 bases at J; junction bases unmatched: 11. The V gene's germline CDR1 is SGHRS and CDR2 YFSETQ. CDR3 length equals 15 residues. Here the CDR3 DNA reads TGCGCCAGCAGCCGACCGGGACAGGAGCTCCATGGCTACACCTTC. Its translation: CASSRPGQELHGYTF.

This chain links TRBV25-1 with TRBJ1-1, with D perhaps matching TRBD1 (6 bases). CDR1 MGHDK and CDR2 SYGVNS come from the germline V gene. This CDR3 region has 16 residues. Trimming cost V 4 bases and J 9 bases, with 24 bases left between them. CDR3 amino acids: CASSVDNRSWGGKAFF. CDR3 DNA sequence: TGTGCCAGCAGTGTGGACAATCGGTCGTGGGGGGGCAAAGCTTTCTTT.

This chain links TRBV2 with TRBJ2-2, with D perhaps TRBD1 (6 bases). Germline V gene lookup returns CDR1 SNHLY and CDR2 FYNNEI. The CDR3 has 15 amino acids. V shed 7 bases and J shed 3 bases, with 15 bases lying between them. CDR3 region: CASKVVGADTGELFF. CDR3 nucleotide sequence: TGTGCCAGCAAGGTGGTGGGGGCGGACACCGGGGAGCTGTTTTTT.

The CDR3: CSVGYSGANVLTF. In DNA, the CDR3 is TGCAGCGTTGGATACTCTGGGGCCAACGTCCTGACTTTC. The J gene is TRBJ2-6, the V gene TRBV29-1; D is ambiguous. The V gene lost 4 bases and the J gene lost 0 bases, with 4 bases spanning the gap. The CDR3 extends over 13 amino acids. Germline lookup yields CDR1 SQVTM and CDR2 ANQGSEA.

The genes are TRBV11-2 and TRBJ2-7, with 8 bases that match TRBD1. Germline assignment: CDR1 SGHAT and CDR2 FQNNGV. After removal of 5 bases from V and 3 bases from J, the junction contained 3 bases not matched to a gene. This CDR3 is 13 amino acids long. CDR3 sequence: CASSPGTGYEQYF. The CDR3 DNA reads TGTGCCAGCAGCCCCGGGACAGGCTACGAGCAGTACTTC. The full variable domain, with the rest looked up from reference TRBV11-2 and TRBJ2-7, is EAGVAQSPRYKIIEKRQSVAFWCNPISGHATLYWYQQILGQGPKLLIQFQNNGVVDDSQLPKDRFSAERLKGVDSTLKIQPAKLEDSAVYLCASSPGTGYEQYFGPGTRLTVT.

The chain couples TRBV30 to TRBJ2-7; D uncertain. The CDR3 consists of 12 residues. Germline CDR1 is GTSNPN and CDR2 is SVGIG (reference sequence). Trimming stripped 5 bases from V and 2 bases from J, with 10 bases between. The CDR3: CAWASSAYEQYF. In nucleotides, the CDR3 is TGTGCCTGGGCTAGTTCTGCCTACGAGCAGTACTTC.

This clone was picked up a small number of times. Here the CDR3 reads CASSERGTGGIYGYTF. The CDR3 DNA reads as TGCGCCAGCAGTGAACGCGGGACAGGGGGCATCTATGGCTACACCTTC. The chain uses TRBV10-2 and TRBJ1-2, with TRBD1 identical over 12 bases. CDR1 is WSHSY and CDR2 is SAAADI in the germline V gene. The J segment lost 4 bases and the V segment lost 3 bases, leaving 6 bases of the junction unmatched. The CDR3 sequence is 16 residues long.

J is TRBJ2-2 and V is TRBV29-1; no definite D call. Looked up from germline, CDR1 is SQVTM and CDR2 is ANQGSEA. The V end lost 0 bases, the J end lost 6 bases, and 8 bases lay between the germline ends. The CDR3 runs to 13 residues. The CDR3 DNA is TGCAGCGTTGAAGATACAAAGGCCGGGGAGCTGTTTTTT. Protein: CSVEDTKAGELFF.

The chain uses TRBV7-9 and TRBJ1-1; D is unresolved. Trimming left V 5 bases short and J 3 bases short, with 13 bases between. This CDR3 has 14 residues. Looked up from germline, CDR1 is SEHNR and CDR2 is FQNEAQ (reference sequence). The CDR3 region is CASSRLTRDTEAFF. The DNA for the CDR3 is TGTGCCAGCAGCCGTTTAACAAGGGACACTGAAGCTTTCTTT.

The chain couples TRBV29-1 to TRBJ2-1, with D possibly TRBD1 on 5 matching bases. The CDR3 totals 14 residues. V was cut by 3 bases and J by 0 bases, with 9 bases left in between. Germline CDR1 is SQVTM and CDR2 is ANQGSEA. For the CDR3, the DNA is TGCAGCGTTGAGGACAAGAGCTCCTACAATGAGCAGTTCTTC. It codes for CSVEDKSSYNEQFF.

This chain connects TRBV20-1 to TRBJ1-2; D unresolved. The CDR3 is 11 residues long. The germline CDR1 and CDR2 sequences are DFQATT and SNEGSKA (reference sequence). The ends were cut back, 3 bases at V and 3 bases at J, with 5 bases in the middle. For the CDR3, the DNA is TGCAGTGCTAGTGATGACTATGGCTACACCTTC. It yields the protein CSASDDYGYTF.

The chain carries TRBV7-9 and TRBJ2-3; no reliable D call. The CDR3 is 16 residues long. Germline V lookup: CDR1 SEHNR, CDR2 FQNEAQ (reference sequence). V dropped 0 bases and J dropped 5 bases, with 15 bases sitting between them. This CDR3 is CASSLAAAARGDTQYF. The CDR3 bases are TGTGCCAGCAGCTTAGCCGCGGCGGCAAGAGGAGATACGCAGTATTTT. Using reference TRBV7-9 and TRBJ2-3 for the parts outside the CDR3, the full variable domain is DTGVSQNPRHKITKRGQNVTFRCDPISEHNRLYWYRQTLGQGPEFLTYFQNEAQLEKSRLLSDRFSAERPKGSFSTLEIQRTEQGDSAMYLCASSLAAAARGDTQYFGPGTRLTVL.

J is TRBJ2-1 and V is TRBV11-2, with D unresolved. V lost 1 base and J 4 bases, leaving 8 bases between the germline ends. Per the germline V gene, CDR1 is SGHAT and CDR2 is FQNNGV. The CDR3 is 14 residues long. The CDR3 nucleotides are TGTGCCAGCAGCTTAGGTCCGGTATACAATGAGCAGTTCTTC. This codes for CASSLGPVYNEQFF.

The rearrangement uses TRBV7-6 and TRBJ1-2; 9 bases fit TRBD1. Per the germline V gene, CDR1 is SGHVS and CDR2 is FNYEAQ. This CDR3 comprises 15 residues. Trimming at V came to 5 bases and at J to 4 bases, leaving 8 bases not matched to a gene. The CDR3 DNA reads TGTGCCAGCAGCCCAGAGGAGACAGGGGGCTATGGCTACACCTTC. Its protein is CASSPEETGGYGYTF.

V gene TRBV7-2 combines with J gene TRBJ1-1; 7 nucleotides align to TRBD1. The trim removed 5 bases at V and 0 bases at J, leaving 12 bases unmatched. Per the germline V gene, CDR1 is SGHTA and CDR2 is FQGNSA. CDR3 size: 17 residues. The chain's CDR3 is CASSNSGTAPLNTEAFF. CDR3 bases: TGTGCCAGCAGCAATTCCGGGACAGCCCCACTGAACACTGAAGCTTTCTTT.

This clone was recorded once. This chain uses TRBV19 with TRBJ1-1; D not certain. V gave up 0 bases and J gave up 4 bases, with 3 bases separating them. CDR1 and CDR2 (germline): LNHDA, SQIVND (reference sequence). This CDR3 region has 12 residues. CDR3 residues: CASSIDLTEAFF. CDR3 sequence (DNA): TGTGCCAGTAGTATAGATCTCACTGAAGCTTTCTTT. Full variable domain (rest looked up from reference TRBV19 and TRBJ1-1): DGGITQSPKYLFRKEGQNVTLSCEQNLNHDAMYWYRQDPGQGLRLIYYSQIVNDFQKGDIAEGYSVSREKKESFPLTVTSAQKNPTAFYLCASSIDLTEAFFGQGTRLTVV.

The rearrangement joins TRBV2 to TRBJ2-3, with 12 bases identical to TRBD2. This CDR3 is built from 15 residues. Germline assignment: CDR1 SNHLY and CDR2 FYNNEI. The V gene end was trimmed by 3 bases and the J gene end by 4 bases; junction bases not matched to a gene: 2. This CDR3 reads CASSELAGGSDTQYF. The CDR3 nucleotides are TGTGCCAGCAGTGAGCTAGCGGGAGGGTCAGATACGCAGTATTTT.

This rearrangement joins TRBV6-1 to TRBJ1-3; maybe TRBD1 (5 bases). The CDR3 runs to 14 residues. Germline CDR1 and CDR2: MNHNS and SASEGT. Trimming cost V 3 bases and J 5 bases, with 11 bases left between them. CDR3 residues: CASSEGLLRNTIYF. For the CDR3, the DNA is TGTGCCAGCAGTGAGGGACTCCTGAGAAACACCATATATTTT.

In this sample, this clone turned up a few times. The CDR3 sequence is CASSKGLNTGELFF. CDR3 in DNA: TGTGCCAGCAGTAAGGGGCTGAACACCGGGGAGCTGTTTTTT. The rearrangement uses TRBV6-4 and TRBJ2-2; TRBD1 is a possible D gene (5 bases). CDR3 size: 14 residues. The germline V and J ends were trimmed by 5 bases and 1 base, with 8 bases remaining between them. Germline CDR1 reads MRHNA; CDR2 reads SNTAGT.

The chain links TRBV28 to TRBJ2-1, with D perhaps matching TRBD1 (7 bases). CDR3 length: 17 amino acids. Trimming removed 2 bases at V and 5 bases at J, with 19 bases between. CDR1 and CDR2 (germline): MDHEN, SYDVKM. CDR3 loop: CASSLEYLAGTDNEQFF. The CDR3 nucleotides read TGTGCCAGCAGTTTAGAGTACTTGGCGGGGACAGACAATGAGCAGTTCTTC.

The chain has TRBV29-1 and TRBJ2-3; 9 bases match TRBD1. Germline V CDR1 and CDR2: SQVTM, ANQGSEA. Trimming cost V 8 bases and J 2 bases; bases outside gene matches: 5. The CDR3 runs 13 residues. The DNA of the CDR3 is TGCAGCACTGGGACAGGGTTCACAGATACGCAGTATTTT. This encodes CSTGTGFTDTQYF.

The V call is TRBV7-2, the J call TRBJ2-5, with D possibly TRBD2 on 5 matching bases. The CDR3 spans 17 residues. Trimming pared 5 bases from V and 2 bases from J, leaving 21 bases between. Per germline, CDR1 SGHTA and CDR2 FQGNSA. The CDR3 spells CASSPRIRGDSQETQYF. Written as DNA, the CDR3 is TGTGCCAGCAGCCCGCGGATTCGGGGAGACTCTCAAGAGACCCAGTACTTC.

V and J are TRBV7-9 and TRBJ2-1; 9 bases line up with TRBD1. The CDR3 spans 17 residues. J was trimmed by 7 bases and V by 3 bases; bases with no gene match: 13. The germline V gene has CDR1 SEHNR and CDR2 FQNEAQ (reference sequence). The CDR3 is CASSFLSGTGTQNEQFF. As DNA, the CDR3 is TGTGCCAGCAGCTTCCTTTCCGGGACAGGGACTCAGAATGAGCAGTTCTTC.

This chain connects TRBV18 to TRBJ1-1; 10 nucleotides line up with TRBD1. The junction had 6 bases not matched to a gene; V was cut back by 10 bases and J by 1 base. Germline lookup yields CDR1 KGHSH and CDR2 LQKENI. This CDR3 comprises 14 residues. The chain's CDR3 is CANSRTGGNTEAFF. The CDR3 coding sequence is TGTGCCAACTCGCGGACAGGGGGGAACACTGAAGCTTTCTTT.

This chain connects TRBV5-1 to TRBJ2-1; 11 nucleotides agree with TRBD2. CDR1 SGHRS and CDR2 YFSETQ come from the germline V gene. The length of the CDR3 is 15 residues. V shed 0 bases and J 12 bases; nucleotides not matched to a gene: 8. CDR3 nucleotides: TGCGCCAGCAGCTTGGAACTAGCGGGGGTCCAAGGGCAGTTCTTC. Its translation: CASSLELAGVQGQFF.

This clone has a handful of counts. This chain links TRBV14 with TRBJ1-2; D ambiguous. Trimming removed 3 bases from V and 0 bases from J, with 8 bases in between. Germline CDR1 is SGHDN and CDR2 is FVKESK. The CDR3 is 14 amino acids. The CDR3 region has the DNA TGTGCCAGCAGCCAGCGGGGATCTAACTATGGCTACACCTTC. This sequence encodes CASSQRGSNYGYTF.

CDR3 residues: CATGPQEGSEQYF. In DNA, the CDR3 is TGTGCCACGGGCCCGCAGGAGGGAAGTGAGCAGTACTTC. The rearrangement links TRBV18 to TRBJ2-7; D possibly corresponds to TRBD2 (6 bases). Germline CDR1 is KGHSH and CDR2 is LQKENI. The CDR3 runs 13 residues. V was trimmed by 10 bases and J by 7 bases, leaving 20 bases between them. The whole variable domain, filled in from reference TRBV18 and TRBJ2-7, reads NAGVMQNPRHLVRRRGQEARLRCSPMKGHSHVYWYRQLPEEGLKFMVYLQKENIIDESGMPKERFSAEFPKEGPSILRIQQVVRGDSAAYFCATGPQEGSEQYFGPGTRLTVT.

This chain joins TRBV7-6 and TRBJ2-2; 10 bases are a match to TRBD2. The CDR3 runs to 17 residues. Germline values: CDR1 SGHVS, CDR2 FNYEAQ. The J segment lost 2 bases and the V segment lost 4 bases, leaving 7 bases of the junction unmatched. CDR3 coding DNA: TGTGCCAGCAGCTCCCCCACTAGCGGGACAAACACCGGGGAGCTGTTTTTT. It specifies CASSSPTSGTNTGELFF.